This T cell receptor beta chain was profiled in a study of radiation and T cells in renal cell carcinoma. Overall study findings and caveats: Tumor samples were small regions of around 0.91 g. Compared with controls, irradiated tumors had more, larger dominant CDR3 motifs. From baseline, blood top tumor clonotypes peaked at 2 weeks post-radiation.

Treatment indicated: 15 Gy SBRT to primary tumor, nephrectomy 4 weeks later. Nephrectomy followed 15 Gy stereotactic body radiation by 4 weeks. Details on this clone: No antigen is known for it.

Some clones are missing from TCRdb's copy, which holds only in-frame ones; the method was immunoSEQ multiplex PCR. The sample lists 22,000 or so clones, about 50% occurring once. This receptor was taken from a woman in her forties or fifties with renal cell carcinoma. This material consisted of tumor tissue, taken from a patient whose treatment included radiotherapy and nephrectomy.

CDR3 DNA: TGTGCCAGCAGCAGAACTAGGGACAGCGGGGAGCTGTTTTTT. Amino acid sequence: CASSRTRDSGELFF. The rearrangement joins TRBV7-9 to TRBJ2-2; 7 bases agree with TRBD1. After removal of 5 bases from V and 7 bases from J, the junction contained 7 bases not matched to a gene. CDR1 and CDR2 from the germline V gene are SEHNR and FQNEAQ (reference sequence). This CDR3 contains 14 residues.